The rows below give T cell receptor beta chains drawn from one sample of a study of cytomegalovirus exposure and HLA in healthy donors. Sequencing was performed with immunoSEQ multiplex PCR; in TCRdb, only in-frame clones are kept and a portion is missing. The sample gives around 180,000 clones, roughly 80% of which show up once; 6% to 7.5% is in the top ten. Sequencing used PBMCs. The receptors were gathered from a man aged 30-40 years in good health and CMV-seropositive. The CDR3 runs from the conserved cysteine through the conserved F or W. D genes are given only for firm matches. The listing skips clone size in some rows; elsewhere it reads once, few, many or a size class.

abundance,len,v_gene,j_gene,d_gene,CDR3nt,CDR3aa
NA,15,TRBV28,TRBJ2-7,TRBD2,TGTGCCAGCACCCCCGTTAGCGGGACCCCCTACGAGCAGTACTTC,CASTPVSGTPYEQYF
NA,17,TRBV5-1,TRBJ2-1,TRBD2,TGCGCCAGCAGCTTGGCCTTGGCGGGAGGGCCCCCCGATGAGCAGTTCTTC,CASSLALAGGPPDEQFF
NA,14,TRBV7-9,TRBJ2-2,NA,TGTGCCAGCAGCCGTCACGACTCGGTCGGGGAGCTGTTTTTT,CASSRHDSVGELFF
NA,16,TRBV7-7,TRBJ1-3,TRBD1,TGTGCCAGCAGCCCAAGGACAGGGGGCGGCGGAAACACCATATATTTT,CASSPRTGGGGNTIYF
once,16,TRBV4-2,TRBJ2-5,TRBD1,TGTGCCAGCAGCCAAGGGGGGACAGGGCCCCAAGAGACCCAGTACTTC,CASSQGGTGPQETQYF
NA,16,TRBV5-1,TRBJ2-5,TRBD1,TGCGCCAGCAGCCCCAGGGACAGGGAAAACCGGGAGACCCAGTACTTC,CASSPRDRENRETQYF
NA,19,TRBV7-9,TRBJ2-2,TRBD2,TGTGCCAGCACCCTGAGGCGGCCTAGCGGGGCGTCGAACACCGGGGAGCTGTTTTTT,CASTLRRPSGASNTGELFF
NA,15,TRBV4-2,TRBJ1-5,NA,TGTGCCAGCAGCCAAGAGGGGGGAAGCAATCAGCCCCAGCATTTT,CASSQEGGSNQPQHF
NA,18,TRBV5-4,TRBJ2-1,NA,TGTGCCAGCAGCTTGGAACGGGTTAGGGGCCATATAGACAATGAGCAGTTCTTC,CASSLERVRGHIDNEQFF
NA,15,TRBV2,TRBJ2-3,NA,TGTGCCAGCACCGAAGGGGGGGCTAGCACAGATACGCAGTATTTT,CASTEGGASTDTQYF
NA,19,TRBV2,TRBJ2-1,TRBD1,TGTGCCAGCAGTGAAGCCTGGGACAGGGGGCAAGGCTCCTACAATGAGCAGTTCTTC,CASSEAWDRGQGSYNEQFF
NA,15,TRBV28,TRBJ2-1,TRBD2,TGTGCCAGCAGTTCAACTAGCGGGAGGGCCGCTGAGCAGTTCTTC,CASSSTSGRAAEQFF
NA,14,TRBV29-1,TRBJ2-6,NA,TGCAGCGTGGAGGGGGCCTCTGGGGCCAACGTCCTGACTTTC,CSVEGASGANVLTF
NA,19,TRBV7-9,TRBJ1-4,NA,TGTGCCAGCAGCTCAACCGGGACTCGGATAGTAATGGGAGCGGATAAACTGTTTTTT,CASSSTGTRIVMGADKLFF
NA,15,TRBV7-2,TRBJ2-7,TRBD1,TGTGCCAGCAGCGTAGGGACAGGAACCTTCTACGAGCAGTACTTC,CASSVGTGTFYEQYF
NA,15,TRBV5-1,TRBJ2-7,TRBD1,TGCGCCAGCAGCTTTCCCGGGACAGGGACCTACGAGCAGTACTTC,CASSFPGTGTYEQYF
NA,16,TRBV4-1,TRBJ2-1,NA,TGCGCCAGCAGCCACCGATTCGACAGGCTCTACAATGAGCAGTTCTTC,CASSHRFDRLYNEQFF
NA,15,TRBV7-3,TRBJ2-7,TRBD2,TGTGCCAGCAGGGGCGGAGCGGGACGACTCTACGAGCAGTACTTC,CASRGGAGRLYEQYF
NA,15,TRBV7-6,TRBJ2-1,TRBD2,TGTGCCAGCAGCTTAGGACTAGCGGGAGGGAATGAGCAGTTCTTC,CASSLGLAGGNEQFF
NA,19,TRBV21-1,TRBJ2-1,NA,TGTGCCAGCAGCAAAGGAAAGACTAGCGGGAGGGTAGTCTACAATGAGCAGTTCTTC,CASSKGKTSGRVVYNEQFF
NA,14,TRBV6-1,TRBJ1-4,TRBD1,TGTGCCAGTCGAACGACAGGGGGCGGTGAAAAACTGTTTTTT,CASRTTGGGEKLFF
NA,17,TRBV7-9,TRBJ2-1,NA,TGTGCCAGCAGACCCCGCCTGGAGTCACATTCCTACAATGAGCAGTTCTTC,CASRPRLESHSYNEQFF
NA,20,TRBV21-1,TRBJ2-7,NA,TGTGCCAGCAGCAAAAATGGGCGGACTAGCGGGAGTGGGGGCTTGGGCGAGCAGTACTTC,CASSKNGRTSGSGGLGEQYF
NA,13,TRBV18,TRBJ1-2,TRBD1,TGTGCCAGCTCCCCGGGGACAGGTTATGGCTACACCTTC,CASSPGTGYGYTF
NA,13,TRBV27,TRBJ1-5,NA,TGTGCCAGCAGAACAGGGATGAATCAGCCCCAGCATTTT,CASRTGMNQPQHF
few,16,TRBV7-9,TRBJ2-3,NA,TGTGCCAGCAATGCCCTGACTAGAATCAGCACAGATACGCAGTATTTT,CASNALTRISTDTQYF
NA,15,TRBV23-1,TRBJ1-1,NA,TGCGCCAGCAGTCTCACCGGGACACCTAACACTGAAGCTTTCTTT,CASSLTGTPNTEAFF
once,14,TRBV5-1,TRBJ1-2,NA,TGCGCCAGCAGCTTTTATCCCCAGGGGAATGGCTACACCTTC,CASSFYPQGNGYTF
NA,15,TRBV4-2,TRBJ2-5,NA,TGTGCCAGCAGCCAAGATCGTGAGGGCCAAGAGACCCAGTACTTC,CASSQDREGQETQYF
NA,12,TRBV5-6,TRBJ2-7,NA,TGTGCCAGCAGCTTGGGGGCCTACGAGCAGTACTTC,CASSLGAYEQYF
NA,15,TRBV9,TRBJ2-1,TRBD1,TGTGCCAGCAGCGCCTCCGGGACAGGGAACAATGAGCAGTTCTTC,CASSASGTGNNEQFF
NA,15,TRBV7-9,TRBJ2-2,TRBD1,TGTGCCAGCAGGGACAGGGGGACGAACACCGGGGAGCTGTTTTTT,CASRDRGTNTGELFF
NA,12,TRBV11-3,TRBJ1-1,TRBD1,TGTGCCAGCAGCCCGGACAGGATGGAAGCTTTCTTT,CASSPDRMEAFF
few,16,TRBV7-7,TRBJ2-5,TRBD2,TGTGCCAGCAGCTTAGCTGGCGGGGGGCCCGTGGAGACCCAGTACTTC,CASSLAGGGPVETQYF
NA,14,TRBV28,TRBJ2-7,NA,TGTGCCAGCAGTTTAGCCCGGTCCGACTACGAGCAGTACTTC,CASSLARSDYEQYF
NA,16,TRBV5-1,TRBJ1-6,NA,TGCGCCAGCAGCTGGGCCCCGGAGGAAGTAGGGTCACCCCTCCACTTT,CASSWAPEEVGSPLHF
NA,14,TRBV6-5,TRBJ1-1,NA,TGTGCCAGCAGGCCTTCAGGGTTCTACACTGAAGCTTTCTTT,CASRPSGFYTEAFF
NA,18,TRBV19,TRBJ2-6,NA,TGTGCCAGTAGTATCCGCGCAGGGGAAGCTGCCGGGGCCAACGTCCTGACTTTC,CASSIRAGEAAGANVLTF
NA,14,TRBV5-4,TRBJ2-7,TRBD2,TGTGCCAGCAGCTTATCAGCGGGAGGCTACGAGCAGTACTTC,CASSLSAGGYEQYF
NA,14,TRBV25-1,TRBJ2-7,TRBD1,TGTGCCAGCAGCGAAACAGGGGGTTCGGGCGAGCAGTACTTC,CASSETGGSGEQYF
NA,16,TRBV11-2,TRBJ1-1,TRBD1,TGTGCCAGCAGCTGGGGGACAGGGGCTTTGAACACTGAAGCTTTCTTT,CASSWGTGALNTEAFF
few,14,TRBV4-1,TRBJ2-4,NA,TGCGCCAGCAGCCAAGTTATCGGAGGGAACATTCAGTACTTC,CASSQVIGGNIQYF
NA,17,TRBV7-9,TRBJ2-5,TRBD1,TGTGCCAGCAGCCCCCCCATTGGGGACAGGGGGCTCGAGACCCAGTACTTC,CASSPPIGDRGLETQYF
NA,14,TRBV2,TRBJ2-7,NA,TGTGCCAGCAGGACCGGGACACCGGGCTACGAGCAGTACTTC,CASRTGTPGYEQYF
NA,14,TRBV7-8,TRBJ1-4,NA,TGTGCCAGCAGCTTAAACAGGGATGGAGAAAAACTGTTTTTT,CASSLNRDGEKLFF
NA,17,TRBV4-2,TRBJ2-1,TRBD2,TGTGCCAGCAGCCAAGACGGGACTAGCGGGGGGCTAGGAGAGCAGTTCTTC,CASSQDGTSGGLGEQFF
NA,14,TRBV5-1,TRBJ1-6,NA,TGCGCCAGCAGCTTGGTGGGACAAGCTTCACCCCTCCACTTT,CASSLVGQASPLHF
once,20,TRBV9,TRBJ1-3,TRBD1,TGTGCCAGCAGCGTAGGTGGGGTGGCCACAGGGGGCGTTTATGGAAACACCATATATTTT,CASSVGGVATGGVYGNTIYF
NA,14,TRBV12-5,TRBJ1-1,NA,TGTGCTAGCCGTTTGGGGCTGTCGAACACTGAAGCTTTCTTT,CASRLGLSNTEAFF
once,14,TRBV28,TRBJ2-3,NA,TGTGCCAGCAGTTCCACCGGGACTTCGATCACGCAGTATTTT,CASSSTGTSITQYF
few,16,TRBV4-2,TRBJ2-2,TRBD2,TGTGCCAGCAGCCAAGTAGCTAGCGGGGAATCCGGGGAGCTGTTTTTT,CASSQVASGESGELFF
once,15,TRBV7-9,TRBJ2-7,TRBD1,TGTGCCAGCAGCCTTGACAGGGGTCTAATCGACGAGCAGTACTTC,CASSLDRGLIDEQYF
NA,16,TRBV5-1,TRBJ2-3,TRBD2,TGCGCCAGCAGCTTTGGTTCCGCGGGGGGGACAGATACGCAGTATTTT,CASSFGSAGGTDTQYF
NA,12,TRBV6-7,TRBJ2-5,NA,TGTGCCAGCAGTGCCAGTATCGAGACCCAGTACTTC,CASSASIETQYF